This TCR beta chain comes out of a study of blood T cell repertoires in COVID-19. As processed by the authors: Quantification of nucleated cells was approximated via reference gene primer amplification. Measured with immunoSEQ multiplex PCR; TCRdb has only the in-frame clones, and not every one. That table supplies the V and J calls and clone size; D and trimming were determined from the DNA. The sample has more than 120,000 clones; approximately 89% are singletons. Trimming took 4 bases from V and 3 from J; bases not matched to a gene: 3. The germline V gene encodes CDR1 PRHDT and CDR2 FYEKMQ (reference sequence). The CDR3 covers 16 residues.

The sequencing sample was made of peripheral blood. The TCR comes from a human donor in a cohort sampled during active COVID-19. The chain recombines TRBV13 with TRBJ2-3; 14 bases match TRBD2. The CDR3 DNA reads TGTGCCAGCAGCTACCGGACTAGCGGGGGGACAGATACGCAGTATTTT. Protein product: CASSYRTSGGTDTQYF.